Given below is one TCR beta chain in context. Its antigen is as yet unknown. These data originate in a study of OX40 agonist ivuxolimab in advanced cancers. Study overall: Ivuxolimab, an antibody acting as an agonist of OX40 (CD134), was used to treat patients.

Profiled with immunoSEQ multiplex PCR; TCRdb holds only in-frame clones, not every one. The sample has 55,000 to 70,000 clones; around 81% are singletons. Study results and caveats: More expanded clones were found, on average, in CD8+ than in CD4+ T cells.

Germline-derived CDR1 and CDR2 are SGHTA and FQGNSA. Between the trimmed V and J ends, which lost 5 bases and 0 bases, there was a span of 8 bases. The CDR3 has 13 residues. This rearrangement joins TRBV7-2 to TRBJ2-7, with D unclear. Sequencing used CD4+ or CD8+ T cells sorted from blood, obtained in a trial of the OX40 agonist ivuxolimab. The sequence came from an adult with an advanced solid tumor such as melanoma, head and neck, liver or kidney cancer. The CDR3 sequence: CASSKTSSYEQYF. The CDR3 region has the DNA TGTGCCAGCAGCAAGACAAGCTCCTACGAGCAGTACTTC.